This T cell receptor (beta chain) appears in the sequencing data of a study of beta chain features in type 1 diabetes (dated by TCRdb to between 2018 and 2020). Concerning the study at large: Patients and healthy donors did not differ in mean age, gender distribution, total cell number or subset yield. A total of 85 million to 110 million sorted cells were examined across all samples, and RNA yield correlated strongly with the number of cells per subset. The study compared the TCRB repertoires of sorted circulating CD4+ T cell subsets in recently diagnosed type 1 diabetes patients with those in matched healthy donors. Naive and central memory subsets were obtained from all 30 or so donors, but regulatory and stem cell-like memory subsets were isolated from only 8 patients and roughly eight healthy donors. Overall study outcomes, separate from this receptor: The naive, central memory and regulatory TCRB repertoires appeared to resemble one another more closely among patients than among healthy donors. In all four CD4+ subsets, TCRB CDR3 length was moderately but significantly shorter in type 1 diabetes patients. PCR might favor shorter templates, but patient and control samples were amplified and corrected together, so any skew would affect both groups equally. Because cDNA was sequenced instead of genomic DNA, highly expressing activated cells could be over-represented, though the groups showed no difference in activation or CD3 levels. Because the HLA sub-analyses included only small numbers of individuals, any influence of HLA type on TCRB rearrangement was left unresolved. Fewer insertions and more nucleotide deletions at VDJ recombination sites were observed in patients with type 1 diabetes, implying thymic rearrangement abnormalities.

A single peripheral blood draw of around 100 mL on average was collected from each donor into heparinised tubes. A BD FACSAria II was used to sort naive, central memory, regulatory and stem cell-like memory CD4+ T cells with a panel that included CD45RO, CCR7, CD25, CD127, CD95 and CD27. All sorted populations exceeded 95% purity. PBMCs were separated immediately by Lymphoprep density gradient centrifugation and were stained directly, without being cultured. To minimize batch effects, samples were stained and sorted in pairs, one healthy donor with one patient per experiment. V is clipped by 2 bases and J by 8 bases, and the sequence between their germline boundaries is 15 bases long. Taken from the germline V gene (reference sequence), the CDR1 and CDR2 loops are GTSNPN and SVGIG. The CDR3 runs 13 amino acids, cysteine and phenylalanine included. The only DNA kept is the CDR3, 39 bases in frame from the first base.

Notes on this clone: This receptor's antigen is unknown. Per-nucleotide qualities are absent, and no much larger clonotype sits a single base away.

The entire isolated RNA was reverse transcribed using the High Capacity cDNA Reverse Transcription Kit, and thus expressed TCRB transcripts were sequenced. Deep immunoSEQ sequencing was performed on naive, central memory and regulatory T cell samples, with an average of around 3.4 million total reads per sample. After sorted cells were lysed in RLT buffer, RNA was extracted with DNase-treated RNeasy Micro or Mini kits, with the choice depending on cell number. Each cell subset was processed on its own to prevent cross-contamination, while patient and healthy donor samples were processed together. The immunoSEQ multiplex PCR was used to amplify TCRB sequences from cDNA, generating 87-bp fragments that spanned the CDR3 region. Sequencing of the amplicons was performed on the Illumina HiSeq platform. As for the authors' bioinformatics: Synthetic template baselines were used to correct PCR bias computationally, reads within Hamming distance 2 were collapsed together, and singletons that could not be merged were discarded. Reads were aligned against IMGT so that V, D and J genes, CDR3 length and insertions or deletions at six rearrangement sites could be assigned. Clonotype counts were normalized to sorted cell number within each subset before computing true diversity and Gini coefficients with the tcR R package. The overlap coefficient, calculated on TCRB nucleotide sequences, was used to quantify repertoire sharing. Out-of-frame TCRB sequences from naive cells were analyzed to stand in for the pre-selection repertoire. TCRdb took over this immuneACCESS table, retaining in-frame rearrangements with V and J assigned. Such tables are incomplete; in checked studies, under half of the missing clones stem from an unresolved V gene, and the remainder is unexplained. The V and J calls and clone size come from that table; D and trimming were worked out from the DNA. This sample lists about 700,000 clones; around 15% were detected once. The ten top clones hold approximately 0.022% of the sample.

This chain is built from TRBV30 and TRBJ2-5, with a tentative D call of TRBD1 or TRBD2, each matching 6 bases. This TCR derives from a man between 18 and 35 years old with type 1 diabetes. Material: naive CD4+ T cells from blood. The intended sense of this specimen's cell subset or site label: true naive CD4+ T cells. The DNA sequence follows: TGTGCCTGGAGTTCGGGGGCCCCAGAAACCCAGTACTTC. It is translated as CAWSSGAPETQYF. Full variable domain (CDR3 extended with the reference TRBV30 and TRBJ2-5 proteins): SQTIHQWPATLVQPVGSPLSLECTVEGTSNPNLYWYRQAAGRGLQLLFYSVGIGQISSEVPQNLSASRPQDRQFILSSKKLLLSDSGFYLCAWSSGAPETQYFGPGTRLLVL.